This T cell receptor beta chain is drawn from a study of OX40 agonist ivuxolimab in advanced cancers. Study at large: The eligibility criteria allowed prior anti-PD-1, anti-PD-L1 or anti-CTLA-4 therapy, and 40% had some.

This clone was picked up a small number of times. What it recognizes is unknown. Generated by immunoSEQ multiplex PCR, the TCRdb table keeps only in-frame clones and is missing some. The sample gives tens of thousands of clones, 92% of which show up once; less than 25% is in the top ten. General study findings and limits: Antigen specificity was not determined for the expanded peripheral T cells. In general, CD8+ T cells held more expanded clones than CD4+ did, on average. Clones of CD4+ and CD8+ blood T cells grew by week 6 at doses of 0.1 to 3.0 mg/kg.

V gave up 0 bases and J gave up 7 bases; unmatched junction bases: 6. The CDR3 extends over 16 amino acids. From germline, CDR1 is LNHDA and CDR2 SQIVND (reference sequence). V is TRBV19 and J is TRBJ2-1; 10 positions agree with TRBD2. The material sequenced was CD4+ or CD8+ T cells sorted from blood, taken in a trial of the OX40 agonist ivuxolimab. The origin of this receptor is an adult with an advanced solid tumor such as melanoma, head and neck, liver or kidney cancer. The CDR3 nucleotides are TGTGCCAGTAGTATAGACGCTAGCGGGAGCGGAAATGAGCAGTTCTTC. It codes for CASSIDASGSGNEQFF.